These T cell receptor beta chains were read from a single sample in a study of T cells after somatic rescue of genetic block. Repertoires were generated with immunoSEQ multiplex PCR, while TCRdb's copy carries only in-frame clones and drops some. The data contain under 150,000 clones, 75% to 95% of them seen just once; the ten biggest clones take up 1.4% to 1.5%. The sequenced material came from peripheral blood mononuclear cells (PBMCs). The receptors were sampled from a woman between 18 and 30 years old. Each CDR3 is given with its conserved first and last residue. The D gene is left open where the match is weak. Clone size appears in some rows only: once, few, many, or a class for an expanded clone.

cdr3_aa cdr3_nt j_call v_call d_call clone_size
CASSQVSSYNSPLHF TGTGCCAGCAGCCAAGTGAGCTCCTATAATTCACCCCTCCACTTT TRBJ1-6 TRBV14 NA NA
CASSIGVGAPYEQYF TGTGCCAGTAGTATAGGGGTGGGAGCTCCCTACGAGCAGTACTTC TRBJ2-7 TRBV19 NA NA
CASSRQGADGNTIYF TGTGCCAGCAGCCGCCAGGGGGCGGATGGAAACACCATATATTTT TRBJ1-3 TRBV28 TRBD1 NA
CASSLEGGRNEKLFF TGCGCCAGCAGCTTGGAGGGGGGGCGTAATGAAAAACTGTTTTTT TRBJ1-4 TRBV5-1 NA NA
CASKVRRGMEDQPQHF TGCGCCAGCAAAGTTCGACGAGGTATGGAGGATCAGCCCCAGCATTTT TRBJ1-5 TRBV5-1 NA once
CASMTPGSNNEQFF TGTGCCAGCATGACCCCGGGATCGAACAATGAGCAGTTCTTC TRBJ2-1 TRBV6-6 NA few
CASSLSTGQGVFF TGTGCCAGCAGTCTAAGTACGGGACAGGGGGTGTTCTTC TRBJ2-1 TRBV6-5 TRBD1 NA
CATSRDSRSLNYGYTF TGTGCCACCAGCAGAGATTCACGGAGTCTTAACTATGGCTACACCTTC TRBJ1-2 TRBV15 NA NA
CASSEARESSPLHF TGTGCCAGCAGTGAAGCCCGGGAATCTTCACCCCTCCACTTT TRBJ1-6 TRBV2 NA NA
CASSYETGGYEQYF TGTGCCAGCAGTTACGAGACAGGGGGCTACGAGCAGTACTTC TRBJ2-7 TRBV6-6 TRBD1 NA
CASGWDTIYF TGTGCTAGTGGCTGGGACACCATATATTTT TRBJ1-3 TRBV12-5 NA few
CASSGWTANRGVETQYF TGTGCCAGCAGCGGGTGGACAGCCAATAGGGGGGTTGAGACCCAGTACTTC TRBJ2-5 TRBV7-2 NA NA
CASSFVPNYEQYF TGTGCCAGCAGTTTCGTCCCCAACTACGAGCAGTACTTC TRBJ2-7 TRBV28 NA NA
CASSLDRAKNIQYF TGTGCCAGCAGTTTAGACAGAGCCAAAAACATTCAGTACTTC TRBJ2-4 TRBV28 NA NA
CASSPLGNEQFF TGTGCCAGCTCACCCCTGGGCAATGAGCAGTTCTTC TRBJ2-1 TRBV18 NA NA
CASSSLGQGNTGELFF TGTGCCAGCAGCTCCCTGGGACAGGGTAACACCGGGGAGCTGTTTTTT TRBJ2-2 TRBV5-6 TRBD1 NA
CASSPGTPGNIQYF TGTGCCAGCAGCCCCGGGACCCCCGGGAACATTCAGTACTTC TRBJ2-4 TRBV7-6 NA NA
CASSMVGVEQYF TGTGCCAGCAGTATGGTAGGGGTGGAGCAGTACTTC TRBJ2-7 TRBV5-4 NA NA
CASSSYNSPLHF TGTGCCAGCAGCTCATATAATTCACCCCTCCACTTT TRBJ1-6 TRBV5-6 NA NA
CASGGDSTDTQYF TGTGCCAGCGGGGGGGATAGCACAGATACGCAGTATTTT TRBJ2-3 TRBV13 TRBD2 NA
CASSQVSSGETYEQYF TGTGCCAGCAGCCAAGTCTCAAGCGGGGAAACCTACGAGCAGTACTTC TRBJ2-7 TRBV4-2 TRBD2 NA
CASTQYNEQFF TGTGCCAGCACCCAATACAATGAGCAGTTCTTC TRBJ2-1 TRBV5-4 NA NA
CASSPPLAGKETQYF TGTGCCAGCAGCCCCCCCCTAGCGGGGAAAGAGACCCAGTACTTC TRBJ2-5 TRBV14 TRBD2 NA
CASRTAASGNTIYF TGTGCCAGTAGGACAGCAGCCTCTGGAAACACCATATATTTT TRBJ1-3 TRBV19 NA NA
CASSPPGTGENSPLHF TGTGCCAGCAGCCCCCCTGGGACAGGGGAAAATTCACCCCTCCACTTT TRBJ1-6 TRBV5-5 TRBD1 NA
CSVNGRGGTFAEAFF TGCAGCGTGAACGGACGCGGGGGCACGTTTGCTGAAGCTTTCTTT TRBJ1-1 TRBV29-1 NA NA
CASSPWDSYENTEAFF TGTGCCAGCAGCCCGTGGGACAGCTATGAGAACACTGAAGCTTTCTTT TRBJ1-1 TRBV21-1 NA once
CASSDGANVLTF TGTGCCAGCAGCGATGGGGCCAACGTCCTGACTTTC TRBJ2-6 TRBV7-9 NA NA
CASSVQGKEKLFF TGTGCCAGCAGCGTTCAGGGGAAGGAAAAACTGTTTTTT TRBJ1-4 TRBV9 NA NA
CASSLDPGTRYEQYF TGTGCCAGCAGCTTAGATCCAGGAACCCGCTACGAGCAGTACTTC TRBJ2-7 TRBV11-2 NA NA
CASSLWRGQHNEQFF TGTGCCAGCAGCTTATGGCGGGGGCAACACAATGAGCAGTTCTTC TRBJ2-1 TRBV7-2 NA NA
CASSIPAGAGNQPQHF TGTGCCAGTAGTATTCCCGCGGGGGCGGGCAATCAGCCCCAGCATTTT TRBJ1-5 TRBV19 NA NA
CASSESGTRSGNTIYF TGCGCCAGCAGCGAAAGCGGCACTAGAAGTGGAAACACCATATATTTT TRBJ1-3 TRBV4-1 NA few
CASSLGLAGGPKSAETQYF TGCGCCAGCAGCTTGGGACTAGCGGGGGGGCCGAAGAGCGCAGAGACCCAGTACTTC TRBJ2-5 TRBV5-1 TRBD2 NA
CASMLGAAHTDTQYF TGTGCCAGCATGTTGGGGGCGGCTCACACAGATACGCAGTATTTT TRBJ2-3 TRBV6-1 NA NA
CASARTASYEQYF TGTGCCAGCGCCCGGACAGCCTCCTACGAGCAGTACTTC TRBJ2-7 TRBV19 NA NA
CASSPGRLNSPLHF TGCGCCAGCAGCCCGGGACGGCTGAATTCACCCCTCCACTTT TRBJ1-6 TRBV4-3 NA NA
CASRLQNNNQPQHF TGTGCCAGCCGCCTACAGAATAACAATCAGCCCCAGCATTTT TRBJ1-5 TRBV28 NA NA
CASSSLGGTGELFF TGTGCCAGCAGCTCCCTAGGGGGCACCGGGGAGCTGTTTTTT TRBJ2-2 TRBV7-3 NA NA
CASSLATSSSTDTQYF TGTGCCAGCAGCTTAGCGACCTCCTCTAGCACAGATACGCAGTATTTT TRBJ2-3 TRBV7-2 NA NA
CASSQDTSSGNTIYF TGCGCCAGCAGCCAGGATACGTCCTCTGGAAACACCATATATTTT TRBJ1-3 TRBV4-1 NA NA
CAWCRDRYTGELFF TGTGCCTGGTGTCGGGACAGATACACCGGGGAGCTGTTTTTT TRBJ2-2 TRBV30 TRBD1 NA
CASSIVAQGNQPQHF TGTGCCAGTAGTATAGTAGCGCAGGGAAATCAGCCCCAGCATTTT TRBJ1-5 TRBV19 NA NA
CASSYGGTEAFF TGTGCCAGCAGTTACGGTGGAACTGAAGCTTTCTTT TRBJ1-1 TRBV6-5 NA NA
CAISNPRGSSTDTQYF TGTGCCATCAGTAACCCCCGGGGGTCTAGCACAGATACGCAGTATTTT TRBJ2-3 TRBV10-3 NA NA
CASSHQGVTEAFF TGTGCCAGCAGTCACCAGGGTGTCACTGAAGCTTTCTTT TRBJ1-1 TRBV6-6 NA few
CASSQTATHYYGYTF TGCGCCAGCAGCCAAACCGCAACTCATTACTATGGCTACACCTTC TRBJ1-2 TRBV4-3 NA NA
CATSTSGGRDEQYF TGTGCCACTTCGACTAGCGGGGGAAGGGACGAGCAGTACTTC TRBJ2-7 TRBV2 TRBD2 NA
CASSPPVPNTGELFF TGTGCCAGCAGCCCGCCGGTGCCGAACACCGGGGAGCTGTTTTTT TRBJ2-2 TRBV9 NA NA
CASSGGGVYEQYF TGTGCCAGCAGCGGTGGGGGGGTTTACGAGCAGTACTTC TRBJ2-7 TRBV5-4 TRBD2 NA
CASSYPDRGRGYGYTF TGTGCCAGCAGTTACCCCGACAGGGGGCGAGGCTATGGCTACACCTTC TRBJ1-2 TRBV6-5 TRBD1 NA
CASSEVGGGGETQYF TGTGCCAGCAGTGAAGTCGGCGGGGGGGGAGAGACCCAGTACTTC TRBJ2-5 TRBV2 TRBD2 once
CASSPRGQLAKNIQYF TGTGCCAGCAGCCCGCGGGGACAACTAGCCAAAAACATTCAGTACTTC TRBJ2-4 TRBV4-2 NA NA
CASKETGRWEPQHF TGTGCCAGTAAAGAGACAGGCCGGTGGGAGCCCCAGCATTTT TRBJ1-5 TRBV19 NA NA
CASSWTETTNEKLFF TGTGCCAGCAGCTGGACAGAGACAACTAATGAAAAACTGTTTTTT TRBJ1-4 TRBV5-5 NA NA
CAWTPPSHRGLLAKNIQYF TGTGCCTGGACCCCTCCCTCTCATCGGGGACTTCTAGCCAAAAACATTCAGTACTTC TRBJ2-4 TRBV30 NA NA
CASSSTSHTDTQYF TGTGCCAGCTCCTCGACTAGCCACACAGATACGCAGTATTTT TRBJ2-3 TRBV18 TRBD2 NA
CASSPTGEFGYTF TGTGCCAGCTCTCCCACAGGGGAGTTTGGCTACACCTTC TRBJ1-2 TRBV18 TRBD1 few